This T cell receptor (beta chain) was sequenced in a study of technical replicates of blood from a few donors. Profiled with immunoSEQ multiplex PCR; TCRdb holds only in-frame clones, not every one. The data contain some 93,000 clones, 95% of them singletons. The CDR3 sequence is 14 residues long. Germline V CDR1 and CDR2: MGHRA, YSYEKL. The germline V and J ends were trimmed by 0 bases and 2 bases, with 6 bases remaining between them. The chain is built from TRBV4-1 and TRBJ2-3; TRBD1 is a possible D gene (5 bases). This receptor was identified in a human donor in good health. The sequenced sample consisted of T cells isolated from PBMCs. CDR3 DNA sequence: TGCGCCAGCAGCCAAGAGGGGCTCACAGATACGCAGTATTTT. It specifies CASSQEGLTDTQYF.